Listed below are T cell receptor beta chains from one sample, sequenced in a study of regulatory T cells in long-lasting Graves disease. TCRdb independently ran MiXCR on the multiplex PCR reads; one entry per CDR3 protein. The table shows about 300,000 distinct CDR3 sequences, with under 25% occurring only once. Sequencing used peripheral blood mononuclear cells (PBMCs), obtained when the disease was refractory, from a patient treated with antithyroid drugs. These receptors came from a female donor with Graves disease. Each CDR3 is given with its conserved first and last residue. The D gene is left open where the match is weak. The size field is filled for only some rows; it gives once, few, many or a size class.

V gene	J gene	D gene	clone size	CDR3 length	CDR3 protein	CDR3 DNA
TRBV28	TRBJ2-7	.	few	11	CASSIRREQYF	TGTGCCAGCAGTATACGAAGGGAGCAGTACTTC
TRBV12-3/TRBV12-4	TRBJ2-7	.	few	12	CASSRGHYEQYF	TGTGCCAGCAGTCGAGGACACTACGAGCAGTACTTC
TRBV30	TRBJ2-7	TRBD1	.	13	CAWTETGVNEQYF	TGTGCCTGGACTGAGACAGGGGTAAACGAGCAGTACTTC
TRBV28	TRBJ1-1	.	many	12	CASSLGTYEAFF	TGTGCCAGCAGTTTGGGGACCTATGAAGCTTTCTTT
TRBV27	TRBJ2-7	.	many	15	CASSLSPGSSYEQYF	TGTGCCAGCAGTTTATCCCCGGGGAGCTCCTACGAGCAGTACTTC
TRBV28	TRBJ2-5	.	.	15	CASSLPGGVRETQYF	TGTGCCAGCAGCCTACCCGGGGGAGTAAGGGAGACCCAGTACTTC
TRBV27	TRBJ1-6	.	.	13	CASSLIGPPPLHF	TGTGCCAGCAGTTTAATCGGGCCTCCACCCCTCCACTTT
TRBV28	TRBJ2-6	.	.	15	CASSLDQSGANVLTF	TGTGCCAGCAGTTTAGACCAGTCTGGGGCCAACGTCCTGACTTTC
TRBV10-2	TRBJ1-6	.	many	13	CASSGREDSPLHF	TGCGCCAGCAGTGGGAGGGAGGATTCACCCCTCCACTTT
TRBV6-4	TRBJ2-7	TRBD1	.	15	CASSYSKGQGFEQYF	TGTGCCAGCAGTTACTCGAAGGGACAGGGTTTTGAGCAGTACTTC
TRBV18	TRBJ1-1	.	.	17	CASSRTKSQGGRTEAFF	TGTGCCAGCTCACGTACCAAATCCCAGGGTGGGCGAACTGAAGCTTTCTTT
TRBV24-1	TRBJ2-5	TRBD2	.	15	CATSDLLAGVEAQYF	TGTGCCACCAGTGATCTCCTAGCGGGAGTGGAGGCCCAGTACTTC
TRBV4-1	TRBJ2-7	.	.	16	CASSQSGDPKIYEQYF	TGCGCCAGCAGCCAATCGGGAGACCCGAAAATCTACGAGCAGTACTTC
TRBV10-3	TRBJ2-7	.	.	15	CAISEGPADTYEQYF	TGTGCCATCAGTGAAGGGCCAGCGGATACCTACGAGCAGTACTTC
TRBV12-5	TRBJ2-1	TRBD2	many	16	CASGLGTSGRNNEQFF	TGTGCTAGTGGTTTGGGAACTAGCGGGAGAAACAATGAGCAGTTCTTC
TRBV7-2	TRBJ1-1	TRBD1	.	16	CASSSTRTGSVTEAFF	TGTGCCAGCAGCTCAACGCGGACAGGGTCCGTCACTGAAGCTTTCTTT
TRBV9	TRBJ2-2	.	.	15	CASSVGDANTGELFF	TGTGCCAGCAGCGTAGGGGACGCTAACACCGGGGAGCTGTTTTTT
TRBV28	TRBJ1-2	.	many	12	CASLGGIYGYTF	TGTGCCAGCCTGGGGGGGATTTATGGCTACACCTTC
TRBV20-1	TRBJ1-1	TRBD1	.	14	CSAGRGTGGSEAFF	TGCAGTGCAGGACGGGGGACAGGGGGTTCTGAAGCTTTCTTT
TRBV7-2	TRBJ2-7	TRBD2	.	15	CASSYLWGGSYEQYF	TGTGCCAGCAGCTACCTTTGGGGAGGGAGTTACGAGCAGTACTTC
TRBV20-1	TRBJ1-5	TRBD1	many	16	CSATEQGASWDQPQHF	TGCAGTGCAACAGAACAGGGGGCCTCGTGGGATCAGCCCCAGCATTTT
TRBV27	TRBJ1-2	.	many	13	CASSPGQFYGYTF	TGTGCCAGCAGTCCCGGACAGTTCTATGGCTACACCTTC
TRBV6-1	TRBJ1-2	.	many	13	CASRPDRNYGYTF	TGTGCCAGCAGGCCCGACAGGAACTATGGCTACACCTTC
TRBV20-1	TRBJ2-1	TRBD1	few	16	CSAPTTTGGLRQEQFF	TGCAGTGCTCCAACTACGACAGGGGGGTTACGGCAGGAGCAGTTCTTC
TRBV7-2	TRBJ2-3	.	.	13	CASSAPLTDTQYF	TGTGCCAGCAGCGCACCCTTAACAGATACGCAGTATTTT
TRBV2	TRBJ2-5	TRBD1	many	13	CASRQGAQETQYF	TGTGCCAGCAGACAGGGGGCACAAGAGACCCAGTACTTC
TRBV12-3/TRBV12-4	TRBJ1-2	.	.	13	CASSFKVGYGYTF	TGTGCCAGCAGTTTTAAGGTGGGGTATGGCTACACCTTC
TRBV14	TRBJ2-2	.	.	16	CASSQYWESNTGELFF	TGTGCCAGCAGCCAATACTGGGAGTCCAACACCGGGGAGCTGTTTTTT
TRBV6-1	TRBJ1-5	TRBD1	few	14	CASSSNRGNQPQHF	TGTGCCAGCAGCTCCAACAGGGGTAATCAGCCCCAGCATTTT
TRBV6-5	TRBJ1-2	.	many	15	CASSYSPGTTYGYTF	TGTGCCAGCAGTTACTCACCCGGGACAACCTATGGCTACACCTTC
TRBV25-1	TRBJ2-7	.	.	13	CASSEFGGLEQYF	TGTGCCAGCAGTGAATTTGGAGGACTCGAGCAGTACTTC
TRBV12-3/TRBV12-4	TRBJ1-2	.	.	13	CSSSLEGVGGYTF	TGTTCCAGCAGTTTAGAAGGGGTCGGTGGCTACACCTTC
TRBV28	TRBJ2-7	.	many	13	CASRSGQGSEQYF	TGTGCCAGCAGGTCCGGACAAGGCAGTGAGCAGTACTTC
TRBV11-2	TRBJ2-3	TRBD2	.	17	CASSLGTSGSGTDTQYF	TGTGCCAGCAGCTTAGGGACTAGCGGGAGTGGCACAGATACGCAGTATTTT
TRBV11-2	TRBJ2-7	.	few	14	CASSFLQGDHEQYF	TGTGCCAGCAGCTTTCTACAGGGTGACCACGAGCAGTACTTC
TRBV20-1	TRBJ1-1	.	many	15	CSAALPGPMNTEAFF	TGCAGTGCTGCACTTCCGGGACCGATGAACACTGAAGCTTTCTTT
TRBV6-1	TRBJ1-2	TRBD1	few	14	CASSPTGGTYGYTF	TGTGCCAGCAGTCCAACAGGGGGCACCTATGGCTACACCTTC
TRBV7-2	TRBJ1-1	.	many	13	CASSLDVRAAAFF	TGTGCCAGCAGCTTAGACGTCAGAGCGGCAGCTTTCTTT
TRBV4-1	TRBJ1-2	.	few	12	CASSPRGGGYTF	TGCGCCAGCAGCCCTAGGGGTGGTGGCTACACCTTC
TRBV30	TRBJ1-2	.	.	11	CAWGQDYGYTF	TGTGCCTGGGGGCAGGACTATGGCTACACCTTC
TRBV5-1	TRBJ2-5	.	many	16	CASSLAGDPQQETQYF	TGCGCCAGCAGCTTGGCCGGGGACCCGCAGCAAGAGACCCAGTACTTC
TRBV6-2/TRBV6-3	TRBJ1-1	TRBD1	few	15	CASSYSDRPNTEAFF	TGTGCCAGCAGTTACTCGGACAGGCCGAACACTGAAGCTTTCTTT
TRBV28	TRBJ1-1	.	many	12	CASSPSGDKAFF	TGTGCCAGCAGTCCCTCGGGGGACAAAGCTTTCTTT
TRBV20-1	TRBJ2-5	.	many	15	CSASDRFRPQETQYF	TGCAGTGCATCAGACAGGTTCCGTCCTCAAGAGACCCAGTACTTC